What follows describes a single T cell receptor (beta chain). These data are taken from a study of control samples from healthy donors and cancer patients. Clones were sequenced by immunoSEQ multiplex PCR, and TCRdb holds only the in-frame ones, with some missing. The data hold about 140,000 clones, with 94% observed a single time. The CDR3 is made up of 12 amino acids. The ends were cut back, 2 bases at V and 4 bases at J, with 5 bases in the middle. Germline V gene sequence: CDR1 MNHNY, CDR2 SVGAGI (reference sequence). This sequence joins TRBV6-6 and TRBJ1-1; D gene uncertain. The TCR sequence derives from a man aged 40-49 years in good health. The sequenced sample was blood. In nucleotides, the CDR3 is TGTGCCAGCAGTTACGGGTCCACTGAAGCTTTCTTT. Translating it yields CASSYGSTEAFF.